The T cell receptor beta chain under discussion was sequenced for a study of cytomegalovirus exposure and HLA in healthy donors. From germline, CDR1 is MGHDK and CDR2 SYGVNS. CDR3 length: 15 residues. The V gene lost 1 base and the J gene lost 2 bases, with 11 bases spanning the gap. The PCR made use of 60 Vbeta and 13 Jbeta primers. Here immunoSEQ multiplex PCR was the method, and the copy in TCRdb shows in-frame clones only, minus some. The table has around 120,000 clones, approximately 80% seen once; the top ten hold roughly 4%. The TCR comes from a woman aged 40 to 50 in good health and CMV-seronegative. Sequencing used PBMCs. The genes are TRBV25-1 and TRBJ2-5; maybe TRBD2 (5 bases). CDR3 region: CASSESKAAQETQYF. Here the CDR3 DNA reads TGTGCCAGCAGTGAATCGAAAGCGGCACAAGAGACCCAGTACTTC. Full variable domain (outside the CDR3, taken from reference TRBV25-1 and TRBJ2-5): EADIYQTPRYLVIGTGKKITLECSQTMGHDKMYWYQQDPGMELHLIHYSYGVNSTEKGDLSSESTVSRIRTEHFPLTLESARPSHTSQYLCASSESKAAQETQYFGPGTRLLVL.